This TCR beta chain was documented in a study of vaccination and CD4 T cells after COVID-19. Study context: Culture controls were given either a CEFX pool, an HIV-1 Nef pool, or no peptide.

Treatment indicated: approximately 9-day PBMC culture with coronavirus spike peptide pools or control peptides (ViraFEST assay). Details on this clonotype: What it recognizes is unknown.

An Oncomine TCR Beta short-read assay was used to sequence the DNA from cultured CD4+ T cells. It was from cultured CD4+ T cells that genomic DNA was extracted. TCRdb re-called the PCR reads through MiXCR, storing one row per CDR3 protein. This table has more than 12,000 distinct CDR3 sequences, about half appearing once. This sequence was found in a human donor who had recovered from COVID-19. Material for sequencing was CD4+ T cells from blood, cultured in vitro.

CDR3 in amino acids: CASRGTSGRGETQYF. DNA of the CDR3: TGTGCCAGCAGAGGGACTAGCGGCCGCGGAGAGACCCAGTACTTC. This chain joins TRBV6-1 and TRBJ2-5; the match to TRBD2 covers 11 bases. CDR3 size: 15 residues. Germline assignment: CDR1 MNHNS and CDR2 SASEGT. J lost 4 bases, V lost 6 bases, and 7 bases had no gene match.